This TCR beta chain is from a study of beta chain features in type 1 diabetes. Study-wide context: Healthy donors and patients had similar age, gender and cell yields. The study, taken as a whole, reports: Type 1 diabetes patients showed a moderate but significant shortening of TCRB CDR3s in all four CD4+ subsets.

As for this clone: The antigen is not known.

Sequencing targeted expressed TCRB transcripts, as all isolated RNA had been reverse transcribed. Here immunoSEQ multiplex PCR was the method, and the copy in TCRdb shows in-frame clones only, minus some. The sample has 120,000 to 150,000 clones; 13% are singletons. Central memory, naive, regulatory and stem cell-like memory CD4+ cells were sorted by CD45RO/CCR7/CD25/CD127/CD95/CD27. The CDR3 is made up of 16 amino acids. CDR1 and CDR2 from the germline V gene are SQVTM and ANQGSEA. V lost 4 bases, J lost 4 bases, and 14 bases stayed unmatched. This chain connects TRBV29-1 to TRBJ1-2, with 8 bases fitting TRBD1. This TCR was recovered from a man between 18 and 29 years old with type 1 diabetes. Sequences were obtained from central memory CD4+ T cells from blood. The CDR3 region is CSVGGAPGQESYGYTF. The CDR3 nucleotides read TGCAGCGTTGGGGGCGCCCCGGGACAGGAGAGCTATGGCTACACCTTC.